The 24 T cell receptor beta chains presented below share a single source sample, sequenced in a study of T cells in Graves' hyperthyroidism and ophthalmopathy. Amplified TCR beta CDR3 regions came from RNA transcripts. Using the HTBI primer set, a first-round RT-PCR was run on the TCR CDR3. Each CDR3 protein gets one entry after TCRdb re-called the multiplex PCR reads with MiXCR. The sample records roughly 560,000 distinct CDR3 sequences, 14% to 15% being singletons. The material sequenced was blood. The receptors derive from a woman in her thirties or forties with Graves' ophthalmopathy.

This clonotype showed up many times. The rearrangement links TRBV9 to TRBJ1-4, with a weak D call TRBD1 (5 bases). V gave up 3 bases and J gave up 6 bases, with 9 bases separating them. CDR1 SGDLS and CDR2 YYNGEE come from the germline V gene. This CDR3 is 13 amino acids long. The CDR3 loop is CASSGQGDEKLFF. The DNA for the CDR3 is TGTGCCAGCAGCGGACAAGGGGATGAAAAACTGTTTTTT.

This clonotype came up many times. The chain recombines TRBV5-5 with TRBJ2-7, with D maybe TRBD2 (6 bases). Germline V gene lookup returns CDR1 SGHKS and CDR2 YYEKEE (reference sequence). The CDR3 contains 12 residues. V was trimmed by 5 bases and J by 5 bases, leaving 11 bases between them. As DNA, the CDR3 is TGTGCCAGCAGGGGGGGTGGACACGAGCAGTACTTC. It specifies CASRGGGHEQYF.

The V call is TRBV20-1, the J call TRBJ2-2, with 8 bases aligning to TRBD1. The CDR3 loop spans 16 amino acids. Germline V gives CDR1 DFQATT, CDR2 SNEGSKA (reference sequence). Trimming cost V 3 bases and J 4 bases; bases outside gene matches: 10. The CDR3 loop is CSARVPGQEGTGELFF. Written as DNA, the CDR3 is TGCAGTGCTAGGGTTCCGGGACAGGAGGGCACCGGGGAGCTGTTTTTT.

This clonotype was recorded a few times. A junction end diverges from the germline sequence, so it may reflect a read error. CDR3 DNA: TGCGCCAGCAGCCCCGGACTCGGAACCACCATATATTTT. Translating it yields CASSPGLGTTIYF. This chain joins TRBV5-1 and TRBJ1-3; no clear D. The CDR3 runs 13 residues. Germline V gene lookup returns CDR1 SGHRS and CDR2 YFSETQ. Full variable domain (rest looked up from reference TRBV5-1 and TRBJ1-3): KAGVTQTPRYLIKTRGQQVTLSCSPISGHRSVSWYQQTPGQGLQFLFEYFSETQRNKGNFPGRFSGRQFSNSRSEMNVSTLELGDSALYLCASSPGLGTTIYFGEGSWLTVV.

The chain combines TRBV12-3 or TRBV12-4 with TRBJ2-7, with D tentatively TRBD1 or TRBD2 (6 bases each). The CDR3 is 14 amino acids. The V gene lost 3 bases and the J gene lost 3 bases, with 12 bases spanning the gap. CDR3 sequence reads: CASSFRQEGYEQYF. The CDR3 nucleotides read TGTGCCAGCAGTTTTCGACAGGAGGGCTACGAGCAGTACTTC.

This clonotype has at least ten counts. This rearrangement joins TRBV6-5 to TRBJ2-7, with D possibly TRBD1 on 6 matching bases. Germline CDR1 MNHEY, CDR2 SVGAGI. This CDR3 has 14 residues. Trimming left V 7 bases short and J 0 bases short, with 13 bases between. The CDR3 region has the DNA TGTGCCAGCACCCCGCGGACAGACTCCTACGAGCAGTACTTC. This sequence encodes CASTPRTDSYEQYF.

This clonotype was seen ten or more times. The rearrangement joins TRBV5-1 to TRBJ2-5, with a weak D call TRBD2 (6 bases). CDR3 length: 17 amino acids. From germline, CDR1 is SGHRS and CDR2 YFSETQ. V lost 0 bases and J lost 1, with 16 bases in between. CDR3 sequence: CASSLGAGPLAQETQYF. In DNA form, the CDR3 reads TGCGCCAGCAGCTTGGGTGCGGGACCCTTAGCCCAAGAGACCCAGTACTTC.

The rearrangement links TRBV12-3 or TRBV12-4 to TRBJ1-1, with D tentatively TRBD1 (5 bases). This CDR3 region has 14 residues. Trimming removed 5 bases at V and 3 bases at J, with 13 bases between. The CDR3 protein is CASSKGGADTEAFF. The CDR3 DNA sequence: TGTGCCAGCAGTAAAGGTGGGGCTGACACTGAAGCTTTCTTT.

There are a few counts of this clonotype. The junction differs from germline at one of its ends, possibly a read error. The V and J genes are TRBV12-3 or TRBV12-4 and TRBJ2-2; D may match TRBD1 or TRBD2 (5 bases each). CDR3 length: 12 amino acids. DNA for the CDR3: TGTGCCAGCAGTTTTTTGCGAGGGGAGCTGGTTTTT. This codes for CASSFLRGELVF.

This clonotype was recorded a few times. The V and J genes are TRBV20-1 and TRBJ1-2; TRBD1 might be the D (5 bases). Germline V gene sequence: CDR1 DFQATT, CDR2 SNEGSKA (reference sequence). The CDR3 consists of 14 residues. The germline V and J ends were trimmed by 4 bases and 2 bases, with 14 bases remaining between them. The CDR3 nucleotides are TGCAGTGCTAAGAACCCAGGGCGAAACTATGGCTACACCTTC. Translating gives CSAKNPGRNYGYTF.

This clonotype appeared many times. V usage is TRBV20-1 and J usage is TRBJ1-1; D gene unclear. Germline CDR1 and CDR2: DFQATT and SNEGSKA (reference sequence). The CDR3 covers 13 residues. Trimming took 5 bases from V and 2 from J, leaving 12 bases between them. As DNA, the CDR3 is TGCAGTGCTCAACGAGACCGAAACACTGAAGCTTTCTTT. Translating gives CSAQRDRNTEAFF.

This clonotype has a count of ten or more. V gene TRBV6-2 or TRBV6-3 combines with J gene TRBJ2-5; no reliable D call. The germline CDR1 and CDR2 sequences are MNHEY and SVGEGT. This CDR3 region has 13 residues. With 3 bases removed from V and 5 bases from J, the gap between germline ends came to 10 bases. The CDR3 DNA reads TGTGCCAGCAGTTATTCTTCGGCGGAGACCCAGTACTTC. Translation gives CASSYSSAETQYF.

This clonotype came up many times. J is TRBJ2-5 and V is TRBV7-2, with TRBD2 as a possible D gene (5 bases). The germline V gene has CDR1 SGHTA and CDR2 FQGNSA. This CDR3 contains 14 residues. Trimming removed 0 bases from V and 4 bases from J, with 9 bases in between. The CDR3 coding sequence is TGTGCCAGCAGCTTAGCGGCACTAGGAGAGACCCAGTACTTC. Amino acid sequence: CASSLAALGETQYF.

On this clonotype itself: A much larger clonotype is one base distant, so this may be a read error. The missing conserved phenylalanine or tryptophan at the end of this CDR3 makes a read error likely. The chain has TRBV16 and TRBJ1-6, with TRBD1 identical over 7 bases. This CDR3 has 15 residues. Germline trimming cut 5 bases from V and 7 bases from J; bases unmatched to any gene: 8. The germline gives CDR1 KGHSY, CDR2 FQNENV. The CDR3 sequence is CASSKATGPNSPLHL. CDR3 coding DNA: TGTGCCAGCAGCAAGGCGACAGGGCCGAATTCACCCCTCCACCTT.

This clonotype was recorded at least ten times. The chain employs TRBV10-1 and TRBJ1-2, with D maybe TRBD1 (5 bases). The CDR3 runs to 13 residues. Germline CDR1 and CDR2: WNHNN and SYGVQD (reference sequence). V dropped 0 bases and J dropped 5 bases, with 7 bases sitting between them. The CDR3 sequence: CASSESGDYGYTF. CDR3 sequence (DNA): TGCGCCAGCAGTGAGTCGGGGGATTATGGCTACACCTTC.

This clonotype was detected many times. This rearrangement joins TRBV3-1 to TRBJ2-5; the match to TRBD2 covers 7 bases. The CDR3 runs 14 residues. V trimming: 1 base; J trimming: 7 bases; junction bases outside the gene matches: 6. The germline V gene has CDR1 LGHDT and CDR2 YNNKEL (reference sequence). The CDR3 region is CASSQGTSWGTQYF. The CDR3 coding sequence is TGTGCCAGCAGCCAAGGGACTAGTTGGGGGACCCAGTACTTC.

This clonotype was detected many times. The J gene is TRBJ1-2, the V gene TRBV5-1, with TRBD1 as a possible D gene (5 bases). CDR3 length: 14 amino acids. From germline, CDR1 is SGHRS and CDR2 YFSETQ. Trimming stripped 2 bases from V and 6 bases from J, with 14 bases between. CDR3 sequence reads: CASSFTTGLDGYTF. Here the CDR3 DNA reads TGCGCCAGCAGCTTTACAACAGGTCTCGATGGCTACACCTTC. The full variable domain, completed using reference TRBV5-1 and TRBJ1-2, is KAGVTQTPRYLIKTRGQQVTLSCSPISGHRSVSWYQQTPGQGLQFLFEYFSETQRNKGNFPGRFSGRQFSNSRSEMNVSTLELGDSALYLCASSFTTGLDGYTFGSGTRLTVV.

The table lists this clonotype with many counts. The chain combines TRBV10-3 with TRBJ1-5; a possible D gene is TRBD1 (6 bases). With 2 bases removed from V and 5 bases from J, the gap between germline ends came to 16 bases. The CDR3 has 16 residues. The germline V gene has CDR1 ENHRY and CDR2 SYGVKD. The CDR3 spells CAISESGGQLDQPQHF. CDR3 nucleotides: TGTGCCATCAGTGAGAGCGGGGGGCAACTCGATCAGCCCCAGCATTTT.

This clonotype has just a few counts. The rearrangement links TRBV4-1 to TRBJ1-5, with 10 positions matching TRBD1. The V gene's germline CDR1 is MGHRA and CDR2 YSYEKL. V shed 4 bases and J 7 bases; nucleotides not matched to a gene: 7. The CDR3 is made up of 15 amino acids. The CDR3, as DNA: TGCGCCAGCAGCCTAGACAGGGGGCAGATACAGCCCCAGCATTTT. It is translated as CASSLDRGQIQPQHF.

Ten or more counts support this clonotype. The chain joins TRBV15 to TRBJ2-4; 10 bases align to TRBD1. Germline CDR1 LNHNV, CDR2 YYDKDF (reference sequence). The CDR3 contains 17 residues. Trimming removed 3 bases from V and 1 base from J; junction bases left unmatched: 6. This CDR3 reads CATSRDRGGSAKNIQYF. CDR3 in DNA: TGTGCCACCAGCAGGGACAGGGGGGGGTCGGCCAAAAACATTCAGTACTTC.

The CDR3 here is CSAKASQPSEPQHF. Written as DNA, the CDR3 is TGCAGCGCCAAAGCGTCACAGCCTTCAGAGCCCCAGCATTTT. V and J are TRBV29-1 and TRBJ1-5, with D unresolved. This CDR3 comprises 14 residues. The germline V gene encodes CDR1 SQVTM and CDR2 ANQGSEA. The germline V and J ends were trimmed by 7 bases and 8 bases, with 21 bases remaining between them.

This clonotype showed up just once. The chain links TRBV6-5 to TRBJ2-7; TRBD1 is a possible D gene (6 bases). Per germline, CDR1 MNHEY and CDR2 SVGAGI. The V gene lost 7 bases and the J gene lost 3 bases, with 16 bases spanning the gap. The CDR3 loop spans 14 amino acids. The CDR3 DNA reads as TGTGCCAGCATTAGGACAGAGCTCAGCTACGAGCAGTACTTC. Amino acids: CASIRTELSYEQYF.

This clonotype was observed a handful of times. This sequence may be a read error, since a much larger clone differs from it by one base. V and J are TRBV28 and TRBJ2-4; 11 bases align to TRBD2. This CDR3 spans 16 amino acids. Germline loops: CDR1 MDHEN, CDR2 SYDVKM. The V segment lost 5 bases and the J segment 9 bases; nucleotides outside the gene matches: 12. CDR3 sequence reads: CASSPWGTSGESIQYF. The CDR3 nucleotides read TGTGCCAGCAGTCCTTGGGGGACTAGCGGCGAAAGCATTCAGTACTTC. Full variable domain (remainder filled in from reference TRBV28 and TRBJ2-4): DVKVTQSSRYLVKRTGEKVFLECVQDMDHENMFWYRQDPGLGLRLIYFSYDVKMKEKGDIPEGYSVSREKKERFSLILESASTNQTSMYLCASSPWGTSGESIQYFGAGTRLSVL.

There are many counts of this clonotype. The chain links TRBV29-1 to TRBJ1-1; D not certain. There are 14 residues in the CDR3. V lost 7 bases to trimming and J lost 1 base, with 16 bases between them. The germline CDR1 and CDR2 sequences are SQVTM and ANQGSEA. CDR3 in DNA: TGCAGCGCCCCCCCCGAGCCTTCGAACACTGAAGCTTTCTTT. This codes for CSAPPEPSNTEAFF.